This T cell receptor (beta chain) was retrieved from a study of cytomegalovirus exposure and HLA in healthy donors. Study findings and constraints: A later analysis, which compared TCR beta chains of equal frequency, found the HLA-associated ones more clonally expanded. Reportedly, cytomegalovirus status was diagnosed with high sensitivity and specificity. According to the study, roughly 180 TCR beta chains were cytomegalovirus-associated.

Primers included in the PCR were 60 Vbeta and 13 Jbeta primers. The data were produced by immunoSEQ multiplex PCR, yet TCRdb's version contains in-frame clones alone and is incomplete. The repertoire holds around 130,000 clones, 78% seen once, with approximately 1.6% in the top ten. Every donor was a healthy person donating bone marrow. The V end lost 3 bases, the J end lost 7 bases, and 15 bases lay between the germline ends. The length of the CDR3 is 14 residues. From germline, CDR1 is LNHDA and CDR2 SQIVND (reference sequence). Comment on this clone: Its antigen is unidentified.

This clonotype was sampled from a woman in her late teens or twenties in good health and CMV-seronegative. The V call is TRBV19, the J call TRBJ1-1, with D perhaps matching TRBD1 (5 bases). The sequenced sample was PBMCs. CDR3 DNA sequence: TGTGCCAGTAGTATCACCCCTCAAAGGGGTGAAGCTTTCTTT. It codes for CASSITPQRGEAFF. Together with reference TRBV19 and TRBJ1-1, the CDR3 gives the full variable domain: DGGITQSPKYLFRKEGQNVTLSCEQNLNHDAMYWYRQDPGQGLRLIYYSQIVNDFQKGDIAEGYSVSREKKESFPLTVTSAQKNPTAFYLCASSITPQRGEAFFGQGTRLTVV.